The 2 T cell receptor beta chains in this list originate from one sample, sequenced in a study of response to subunit inactivated influenza vaccine (dated by TCRdb to the late 2010s). Libraries were constructed by RT-PCR. The sequencer was an Illumina HiSeq 2500. TCRdb cleaned the public reads at Q25 with fastp, built clones with MiXCR and kept in-frame beta chains. Records with the same CDR3 protein are collapsed into one entry carrying the most frequent genes and DNA. This sample comprises 600,000 to 850,000 distinct CDR3 sequences, 11% to 15% of them detected only once. Approximately 7.6% of the sample is held by the ten biggest clonotypes. The source material was PBMCs from blood, sampled roughly 2 weeks before vaccination. These receptors were taken from a man aged 45-60 years who received an inactivated influenza vaccine. Donor details come from another sample of the same person, matched by shared clones.

This clonotype was recorded at least ten times. This chain links TRBV11-1 with TRBJ2-3; possible D gene TRBD2, 6 bases. Germline V gives CDR1 SGHAT, CDR2 FQDESV (reference sequence). The V end lost 3 bases, the J end lost 1 base, and 20 bases lay between the germline ends. The CDR3 spans 18 residues. CDR3 DNA: TGTGCCAGCAGCTTTCCCTGGGGACTGGGCGGGGGCACAGATACGCAGTATTTT. Translated, it gives CASSFPWGLGGGTDTQYF.

This clonotype was counted a few times. The J gene is TRBJ2-1, the V gene TRBV3-1, with 12 bases matching TRBD2. The V gene's germline CDR1 is LGHDT and CDR2 YNNKEL (reference sequence). The CDR3 covers 15 residues. V shed 4 bases, J shed 7 bases, and the junction held 5 bases outside the gene matches. The CDR3 nucleotides read TGTGCCAGCAGCCTGACTAGCGGGAGCGGGAATGAGCAGTTCTTC. Amino acid sequence: CASSLTSGSGNEQFF.